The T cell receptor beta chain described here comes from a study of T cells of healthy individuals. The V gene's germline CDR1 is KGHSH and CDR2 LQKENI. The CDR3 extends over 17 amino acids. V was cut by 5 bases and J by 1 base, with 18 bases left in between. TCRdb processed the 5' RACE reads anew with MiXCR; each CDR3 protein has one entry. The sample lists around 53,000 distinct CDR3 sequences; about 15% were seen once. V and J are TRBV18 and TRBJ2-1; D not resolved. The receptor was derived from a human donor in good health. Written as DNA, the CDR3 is TGTGCCAGCTCAGCGTATTCAGCGAGCAATTCCTACAATGAGCAGTTCTTC. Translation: CASSAYSASNSYNEQFF.